This T cell receptor beta chain was sequenced in a study of blood T cell repertoires in COVID-19. V was pared by 7 bases and J by 8 bases, with 10 bases of the junction left unmatched. The length of the CDR3 is 14 residues. Germline loops: CDR1 MDHEN, CDR2 SYDVKM. Assay used: immunoSEQ multiplex PCR; TCRdb lists only in-frame clones, some missing. This sample has 300,000 to 400,000 clones; about 91% occur once, and the top ten carry 1.6%. This clone was seen only a few times. The sample consisted of peripheral blood. This TCR was recovered from a woman aged 25 to 39 with COVID-19, enrolled during active disease. The chain recombines TRBV28 with TRBJ1-5, with 8 positions matching TRBD1. The CDR3 protein is CASNVRTGKEPQHF. CDR3 bases: TGTGCCAGCAACGTTAGGACAGGGAAAGAGCCCCAGCATTTT.